Each of the 4 T cell receptor beta chains below was sequenced from the same sample in a study of PD-1 blockade in classical Hodgkin lymphoma. Relapse was seen in all patients after autologous stem cell transplantation, and brentuximab vedotin exposure was variable. CD4+ T cells were purified from thawed PBMCs by negative selection. Profiling relied on immunoSEQ multiplex PCR, and the TCRdb table lists in-frame clones only, not all of them. This sample carries 25,000 to 35,000 clones, 65% to 90% of them seen once, and the ten largest clones take approximately 2.4%. The material was CD4+ T cells from blood, obtained at baseline. These receptor sequences come from a human donor with classical Hodgkin lymphoma.

This clone has just one count. The V gene is TRBV19, the J gene TRBJ2-2; 9 bases are shared with TRBD1. V shed 6 bases and J 3 bases; nucleotides not matched to a gene: 8. The germline CDR1 and CDR2 sequences are LNHDA and SQIVND (reference sequence). The CDR3 contains 16 residues. The CDR3 region is CASSTPQGAYTGELFF. CDR3 nucleotides: TGTGCCAGTAGCACCCCACAGGGGGCTTACACCGGGGAGCTGTTTTTT.

This chain uses TRBV28 with TRBJ2-7; D is undetermined. CDR1 is MDHEN, CDR2 SYDVKM, per germline. This CDR3 is built from 12 residues. Between the trimmed V and J ends, which lost 2 bases and 7 bases, there was a span of 9 bases. The CDR3 loop is CASSLLSEEQYF. The CDR3 DNA follows: TGTGCCAGCAGTTTACTGTCAGAGGAGCAGTACTTC.

This clone turned up a few times. The J gene is TRBJ1-1, the V gene TRBV4-2; TRBD1 aligns across 7 bases. Germline loops: CDR1 LGHNA, CDR2 YNFKEQ. CDR3 length equals 16 residues. V lost 4 bases to trimming and J lost 0 bases; unmatched junction nucleotides: 8. The DNA of the CDR3 is TGTGCCAGCAGCCCAGACCTCAGGGGGATGAACACTGAAGCTTTCTTT. It encodes CASSPDLRGMNTEAFF.

The chain combines TRBV18 with TRBJ2-7; D gene unclear. The germline V gene encodes CDR1 KGHSH and CDR2 LQKENI. The germline V and J ends were trimmed by 6 bases and 7 bases, with 13 bases remaining between them. CDR3 length: 12 amino acids. The CDR3 sequence: CASSPDSREQYF. The CDR3 DNA follows: TGTGCCAGCTCCCCCGACTCGCGGGAGCAGTACTTC.